These T cell receptor beta chains were read from a single sample in a study of shared clonotypes between healthy human individuals. Produced via immunoSEQ multiplex PCR; TCRdb's table is partial and in-frame only. This table has millions of clones, approximately 93% appearing once. Sequences were obtained from naive CD4+ T cells from PBMCs. These receptors were taken from a man in his late teens or twenties in good health. Some clones in this sample may be carry-over from other donors' samples. Each CDR3 is given with its conserved first and last residue. The D gene is left open where the match is weak. For some rows the clone size is stated as once, few or many, or as a class when expanded; others skip it.

>TRBV6-5|TRBD2|TRBJ2-1|.
TGTGCCAGCAGTTACTTGGTCCGCGGGAGTGGGAATGAGCAGTTCTTC
CASSYLVRGSGNEQFF
>TRBV5-1|.|TRBJ2-5|.
TGCGCCAGCAGCCAACAGGGATCCCAAGAGACCCAGTACTTC
CASSQQGSQETQYF
>TRBV18|.|TRBJ1-1|.
TGTGCCAGCTCACCCTGGATGAACACTGAAGCTTTCTTT
CASSPWMNTEAFF
>TRBV29-1|TRBD1|TRBJ1-1|.
TGCAGCGTCGATTCAGGGGGAATCGAAGCTTTCTTT
CSVDSGGIEAFF
>TRBV6-1|TRBD1|TRBJ2-7|.
TGTGCCAGCAGTGAGTTTGGGACAGGTGCCCCAAATTTCTACGAGCAGTACTTC
CASSEFGTGAPNFYEQYF
>TRBV11-2|TRBD1|TRBJ2-1|.
TGTGCCAGCAGCCGGTGGACAGGGGGAGAGCAGTTCTTC
CASSRWTGGEQFF
>TRBV7-3|TRBD1|TRBJ1-1|.
TGTGCCAGCAGCTTAATGGGACAGGGTAACACTGAAGCTTTCTTT
CASSLMGQGNTEAFF
>TRBV4-1|.|TRBJ1-4|.
TGCGCCAGCAGCCAAGTACAGACTTTGGGCGAAAAACTGTTTTTT
CASSQVQTLGEKLFF
>TRBV11-3|.|TRBJ2-5|once
TGTGCCAGCAGTCAGAGGGGGAAGGGGCAAGAGACCCAGTACTTC
CASSQRGKGQETQYF
>TRBV9|.|TRBJ2-1|.
TGTGCCAGCAGCGTCTCCTCCGGCAATGAGCAGTTCTTC
CASSVSSGNEQFF
>TRBV11-2|TRBD1|TRBJ1-3|.
TGTGCCAGCAGGTCGGGGACAGGACTCCCTCGCTCTGGAAACACCATATATTTT
CASRSGTGLPRSGNTIYF
>TRBV5-1|TRBD2|TRBJ2-1|.
TGCGCCAGCAGCCAGGGGACTAGCGGTGGCAATGAGCAGTTCTTC
CASSQGTSGGNEQFF
>TRBV28|TRBD1|TRBJ2-5|.
TGTGCCAGCAGTCCCGGGACAGGGTGGGAGACCCAGTACTTC
CASSPGTGWETQYF
>TRBV19|TRBD1|TRBJ1-2|.
TGTGCCAGTAGTATGGGACAGAGCTATGGCTACACCTTC
CASSMGQSYGYTF
>TRBV19|TRBD2|TRBJ2-5|.
TGTGCCAGTAGTATGGAGCTAGCGGGAGGGGAGACCCAGTACTTC
CASSMELAGGETQYF
>TRBV4-1|.|TRBJ2-7|.
TGCGCCAGCAGCCAAGCAGGGGCGCCCTACGAGCAGTACTTC
CASSQAGAPYEQYF
>TRBV2|TRBD1|TRBJ2-7|once
TGTGCCAGCAGTGAGTGGATAGGGGACAGATCCTACGAGCAGTACTTC
CASSEWIGDRSYEQYF
>TRBV28|TRBD2|TRBJ2-1|.
TGTGCCAGCAGTCCCGGGACTAGCGGAACCTACAATGAGCAGTTCTTC
CASSPGTSGTYNEQFF
>TRBV6-6|.|TRBJ2-7|.
TGTGCCAGCAGTTACTCCCGTTTCTACGAGCAGTACTTC
CASSYSRFYEQYF
>TRBV4-3|.|TRBJ2-2|.
TGCGCCAGCAGCCAAGATCCCGTCGGCGGACCGAACACCGGGGAGCTGTTTTTT
CASSQDPVGGPNTGELFF
>TRBV19|TRBD1|TRBJ1-4|.
TGTGCCAGTAGCCGGACAGGGGGGGTCGGAGAAAAACTGTTTTTT
CASSRTGGVGEKLFF
>TRBV18|.|TRBJ1-1|.
TGTGCCAGCTCCGCCGGGACCAACACTGAAGCTTTCTTT
CASSAGTNTEAFF
>TRBV28|TRBD1|TRBJ2-7|.
TGTGCCAGCAGTACCGCCGGGACAGGATCCTACGAGCAGTACTTC
CASSTAGTGSYEQYF
>TRBV19|.|TRBJ1-1|.
TGTGCCAGTAGTATCGGCCAACTGGGGACTGAAGCTTTCTTT
CASSIGQLGTEAFF
>TRBV28|.|TRBJ2-1|.
TGTGCCAGCAGTTTAGGAGGGAGCATTCCCTACAATGAGCAGTTCTTC
CASSLGGSIPYNEQFF
>TRBV19|TRBD1|TRBJ2-5|.
TGTGCCAGTAGTTTCTCGACAGGGTGGACGGAGGAGACCCAGTACTTC
CASSFSTGWTEETQYF
>TRBV5-6|.|TRBJ2-2|.
TGTGCCAGCAGCTTGCTAGTGACCGGGGAGCTGTTTTTT
CASSLLVTGELFF
>TRBV6-1|TRBD1|TRBJ2-7|.
TGTGCCAGCAGTGGGGGACAGGTAGTCTACGAGCAGTACTTC
CASSGGQVVYEQYF
>TRBV27|.|TRBJ2-5|once
TGTGCCAGCAGTTTCCGGGGGCCGGGGACCCAGTACTTC
CASSFRGPGTQYF
>TRBV6-1|.|TRBJ2-1|.
TGTGCCAGCAGAAGACCAGGGAGGAATGAGCAGTTCTTC
CASRRPGRNEQFF
>TRBV18|TRBD1|TRBJ2-7|once
TGTGCCAGCTCACAGGGACAGGTAGGCCCCTACGAGCAGTACTTC
CASSQGQVGPYEQYF
>TRBV14|.|TRBJ2-1|.
TGTGCCAGCAGCCCTCACCGGACAGCCGGCTACAATGAGCAGTTCTTC
CASSPHRTAGYNEQFF
>TRBV10-1|.|TRBJ2-5|.
TGCGCCAGCAGTGGCCCGGAACAAGAGACCCAGTACTTC
CASSGPEQETQYF
>TRBV5-4|TRBD2|TRBJ2-3|.
TGTGCCAGCAGCCCCGGACTAGCCAGCACAGATACGCAGTATTTT
CASSPGLASTDTQYF
>TRBV9|TRBD2|TRBJ2-1|.
TGTGCCAGCAGCGGCGGGAGCCCCATCTACAATGAGCAGTTCTTC
CASSGGSPIYNEQFF
>TRBV7-2|.|TRBJ2-3|.
TGTGCCAGCAGGGGTCCGGGACTGAGCACAGATACGCAGTATTTT
CASRGPGLSTDTQYF
>TRBV5-1|.|TRBJ1-1|.
TGCGCCAGCAGCTTGGTTGCAGGCATACCGAACACTGAAGCTTTCTTT
CASSLVAGIPNTEAFF
>TRBV27|.|TRBJ1-2|.
TGTGCCAGCAGTTTATGGGCAGGGATGGACTATGGCTACACCTTC
CASSLWAGMDYGYTF
>TRBV28|.|TRBJ2-7|.
TGTGCCAGCACCTTAACAGGGTTCTCCTACGAGCAGTACTTC
CASTLTGFSYEQYF
>TRBV29-1|.|TRBJ1-2|.
TGCAGCGTTGAAGATCCTGGGCAGGGCTACACCTTC
CSVEDPGQGYTF
>TRBV30|.|TRBJ1-3|.
TGTGCCTGGACCCCTCTCCCGGACACTGGAAACACCATATATTTT
CAWTPLPDTGNTIYF
>TRBV5-1|TRBD2|TRBJ2-7|.
TGCGCCAGCAGCTCCCCTAGCGGGAGATGGGCCTCCTACGAGCAGTACTTC
CASSSPSGRWASYEQYF